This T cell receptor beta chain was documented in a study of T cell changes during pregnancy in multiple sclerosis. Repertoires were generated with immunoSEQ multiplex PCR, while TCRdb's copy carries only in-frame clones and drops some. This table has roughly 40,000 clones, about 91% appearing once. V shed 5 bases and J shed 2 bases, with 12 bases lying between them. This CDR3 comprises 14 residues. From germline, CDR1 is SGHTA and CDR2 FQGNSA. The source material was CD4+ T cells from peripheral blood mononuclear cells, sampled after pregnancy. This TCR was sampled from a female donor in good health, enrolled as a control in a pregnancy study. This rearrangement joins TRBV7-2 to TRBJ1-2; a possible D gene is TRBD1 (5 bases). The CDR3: CASSGHGGNYGYTF. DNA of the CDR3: TGTGCCAGCAGCGGACACGGGGGAAACTATGGCTACACCTTC.